The clone carrying this T cell receptor (beta chain) has more than one count but fewer than ten. The antigen remains unidentified. CDR3 size: 15 residues. The V segment lost 3 bases and the J segment 2 bases; nucleotides outside the gene matches: 5. Germline assignment: CDR1 SGDLS and CDR2 YYNGEE. Donors were systemically healthy Caucasian individuals from Russia aged roughly 6 to 90 years. The data derive from a study of blood T cells in healthy people across ages. About the study: Template switching picked up about one barcoded beta molecule for each two T cells.

Study-level findings and limits: Comparison with aged donors showed that long-lived donors had more naive CD4+ cells and higher diversity. A strong correlation was seen between TCR beta diversity and naive T cell percentage.

A second PCR of about 7 to 12 cycles used a sample-barcoded 5' primer and a J-beta primer mix. TCRdb used MiXCR to reprocess the 5' RACE reads, holding one entry per CDR3 protein. This repertoire shows fewer than 2 million distinct CDR3 sequences, roughly 43% found once; its top ten account for roughly 23%. The receptor comes from a human donor in good health. This chain connects TRBV9 to TRBJ2-1; 7 bases fit TRBD2. Sequencing was carried out using blood. The CDR3 protein is CASSESGLAYNEQFF. In nucleotides, the CDR3 is TGTGCCAGCAGCGAGTCCGGACTAGCCTACAATGAGCAGTTCTTC.